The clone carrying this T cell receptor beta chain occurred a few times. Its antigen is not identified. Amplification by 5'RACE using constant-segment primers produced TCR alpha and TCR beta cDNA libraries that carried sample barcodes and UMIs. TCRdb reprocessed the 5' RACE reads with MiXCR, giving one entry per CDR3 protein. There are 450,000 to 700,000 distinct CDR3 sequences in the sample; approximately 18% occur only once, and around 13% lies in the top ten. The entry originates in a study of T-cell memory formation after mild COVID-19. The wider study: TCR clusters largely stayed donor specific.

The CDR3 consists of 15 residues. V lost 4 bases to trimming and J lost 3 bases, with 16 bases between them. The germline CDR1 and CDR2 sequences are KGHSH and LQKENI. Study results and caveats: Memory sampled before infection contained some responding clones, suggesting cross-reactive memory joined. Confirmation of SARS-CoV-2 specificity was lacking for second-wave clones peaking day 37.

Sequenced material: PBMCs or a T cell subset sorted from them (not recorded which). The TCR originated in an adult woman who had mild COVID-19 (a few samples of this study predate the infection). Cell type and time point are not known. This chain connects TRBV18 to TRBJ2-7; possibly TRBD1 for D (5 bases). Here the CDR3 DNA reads TGTGCCAGCTCACGCGCGACAGCGACCGACTACGAGCAGTACTTC. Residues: CASSRATATDYEQYF.